This TCR beta chain came from a study of blood T cell repertoires in COVID-19. From germline, CDR1 is MNHEY and CDR2 SMNVEV (reference sequence). The CDR3 is made up of 13 amino acids. Trimming shortened V by 4 bases and J by 2 bases, and 8 bases separated the two germline ends. Data came from immunoSEQ multiplex PCR; TCRdb stores just in-frame clones and leaves some out. The sample includes 150,000 to 200,000 clones, 80% seen only once; the top ten take more than 3%. This clone was found many times. The sample carries other DNA sequences with the same CDR3. The source of this sequence is a woman aged 55 to 70 who had recovered from COVID-19. The sample comprised PBMCs or T cells enriched from blood (not recorded which). The rearrangement joins TRBV27 to TRBJ1-2; tentatively, D is TRBD1 (6 bases). Here the CDR3 DNA reads TGTGCCAGCAGTTATACAGGGAACTATGGCTACACCTTC. Translated: CASSYTGNYGYTF.